Following are 25 T cell receptor beta chains from one sample sequenced in a study of T cell responses to AZD1222 COVID-19 vaccine. Clones were sequenced by immunoSEQ multiplex PCR, and TCRdb holds only the in-frame ones, with some missing. Here the sample spans 65,000 to 95,000 clones, 70% to 90% being singletons. The sample here was peripheral blood, taken 28 days after the second AZD1222 dose. The receptors were sampled from an adult who received the AZD1222 COVID-19 vaccine.

The chain carries TRBV2 and TRBJ1-1; no clear D. CDR1 SNHLY and CDR2 FYNNEI come from the germline V gene. The length of the CDR3 is 14 residues. Trimming took off 5 bases at V and 2 bases at J, with 12 bases between the two ends. The CDR3 reads CASSQVEGNTEAFF. CDR3 nucleotides: TGTGCCAGCAGTCAGGTGGAGGGAAACACTGAAGCTTTCTTT. The whole variable domain, remainder taken from reference TRBV2 and TRBJ1-1, is EPEVTQTPSHQVTQMGQEVILRCVPISNHLYFYWYRQILGQKVEFLVSFYNNEISEKSEIFDDQFSVERPDGSNFTLKIRSTKLEDSAMYFCASSQVEGNTEAFFGQGTRLTVV.

The chain recombines TRBV9 with TRBJ2-3; D not resolved. There are 11 residues in the CDR3. Trimming left V 0 bases short and J 5 bases short, with 1 base between. The germline gives CDR1 SGDLS, CDR2 YYNGEE. Here the CDR3 DNA reads TGTGCCAGCAGCGTAGGAGATACGCAGTATTTT. Translating gives CASSVGDTQYF. Combining the CDR3 with reference TRBV9 and TRBJ2-3 gives the whole variable domain DSGVTQTPKHLITATGQRVTLRCSPRSGDLSVYWYQQSLDQGLQFLIQYYNGEERAKGNILERFSAQQFPDLHSELNLSSLELGDSALYFCASSVGDTQYFGPGTRLTVL.

The table lists this clone with a count of one. The chain is built from TRBV3-1 (or the pseudogene TRBV3-2) and TRBJ1-1; no firm D call. Per germline, CDR1 LGHDT and CDR2 YNNKEL (reference sequence). This CDR3 spans 14 amino acids. V was cut by 1 base and J by 0 bases, with 6 bases left in between. The CDR3 sequence: CASSQARVNTEAFF. CDR3 bases: TGTGCCAGCAGCCAAGCCCGGGTGAACACTGAAGCTTTCTTT.

The chain recombines TRBV5-1 with TRBJ2-3; unclear D gene. In germline, CDR1 is SGHRS, CDR2 YFSETQ. V lost 7 bases, J lost 5 bases, and 14 bases lay in between. This CDR3 is 13 amino acids long. Here the CDR3 reads CASRDGVGDTQYF. For the CDR3, the DNA is TGCGCCAGCCGTGATGGGGTTGGAGATACGCAGTATTTT.

This clone was observed a single time. Here the CDR3 DNA reads TGTGCCAGCAGTGTAACCGGGACAGGGTTCAATCAGCCCCAGCATTTT. The encoded protein is CASSVTGTGFNQPQHF. V and J are TRBV28 and TRBJ1-5, with 9 bases lining up with TRBD1. The CDR3 spans 16 residues. V lost 5 bases and J lost 3; bases outside the gene matches: 8. Germline CDR1 is MDHEN and CDR2 is SYDVKM. Using reference TRBV28 and TRBJ1-5 for the parts outside the CDR3, the full variable domain is DVKVTQSSRYLVKRTGEKVFLECVQDMDHENMFWYRQDPGLGLRLIYFSYDVKMKEKGDIPEGYSVSREKKERFSLILESASTNQTSMYLCASSVTGTGFNQPQHFGDGTRLSIL.

The V and J genes are TRBV19 and TRBJ1-5; TRBD1 is a possible D gene (5 bases). The germline V and J ends were trimmed by 6 bases and 6 bases, with 15 bases remaining between them. The CDR3 contains 14 residues. The germline V gene has CDR1 LNHDA and CDR2 SQIVND (reference sequence). CDR3 sequence: CASRRWGVFQPQHF. The CDR3 bases are TGTGCCAGTAGGCGTTGGGGGGTTTTTCAGCCCCAGCATTTT.

The chain is built from TRBV5-4 and TRBJ2-1; D is ambiguous. Looked up from germline, CDR1 is SGHNT and CDR2 is YYREEE (reference sequence). The CDR3 contains 13 residues. Between the trimmed V and J ends, which lost 3 bases and 4 bases, there was a span of 8 bases. The CDR3 is CASSSESYNEQFF. CDR3 nucleotides: TGTGCCAGCAGCTCGGAATCATACAATGAGCAGTTCTTC.

The J gene is TRBJ1-5, the V gene TRBV10-1; D is perhaps TRBD1 (6 bases). Trimming left V 0 bases short and J 7 bases short, with 13 bases between. The germline gives CDR1 WNHNN, CDR2 SYGVQD (reference sequence). The CDR3 consists of 15 residues. CDR3: CASSESRGSGQPQHF. CDR3 coding DNA: TGCGCCAGCAGTGAGTCCAGGGGTTCGGGCCAGCCCCAGCATTTT.

The gene calls are TRBV5-1 and TRBJ2-3; the D gene could be TRBD1 or TRBD2 (5 bases each). Germline CDR1 is SGHRS and CDR2 is YFSETQ. The V end was cut by 4 bases, the J end by 0 bases, with 21 bases between. This CDR3 spans 18 amino acids. This CDR3 is CASSLRDRSPASTDTQYF. CDR3 DNA sequence: TGCGCCAGCAGCCTCCGGGACCGAAGTCCCGCTAGCACAGATACGCAGTATTTT.

In its sample, this clone was seen once. The chain couples TRBV30 to TRBJ1-6; no clear D. Germline CDR1 reads GTSNPN; CDR2 reads SVGIG (reference sequence). The CDR3 is 11 amino acids. V dropped 4 bases and J dropped 2 bases, with 0 bases sitting between them. CDR3 loop: CAWTYNSPLHF. DNA of the CDR3: TGTGCCTGGACCTATAATTCACCCCTCCACTTT.

This chain joins TRBV28 and TRBJ2-3; 10 bases are a match to TRBD2. The junction had 5 bases not matched to a gene; V was cut back by 3 bases and J by 5 bases. Per germline, CDR1 MDHEN and CDR2 SYDVKM. The CDR3 spans 15 residues. CDR3 in amino acids: CASSFLAGDEDTQYF. The CDR3 DNA reads as TGTGCCAGCAGTTTTCTAGCGGGGGACGAAGATACGCAGTATTTT.

This clone was detected once. The rearrangement joins TRBV7-9 to TRBJ2-2; TRBD2 agrees at 11 bases. The J segment lost 4 bases and the V segment lost 8 bases, leaving 12 bases of the junction unmatched. CDR1 and CDR2 (germline): SEHNR, FQNEAQ (reference sequence). The CDR3 has 17 residues. Here the CDR3 DNA reads TGTGCCAGCCAGATCCTAGCGGGGGGAATTGGCACCGGGGAGCTGTTTTTT. Protein product: CASQILAGGIGTGELFF.

The rearrangement uses TRBV6-1 and TRBJ2-5; D may be TRBD2 (5 bases). V was shortened by 0 bases and J by 2 bases, with 10 bases between the two germline ends. The length of the CDR3 is 15 residues. Germline V gives CDR1 MNHNS, CDR2 SASEGT. DNA of the CDR3: TGTGCCAGCAGTGAAGCATTAGGACTGCAAGAGACCCAGTACTTC. Its protein is CASSEALGLQETQYF.

The chain couples TRBV9 to TRBJ1-1; 10 nucleotides line up with TRBD1. The J segment lost 5 bases and the V segment lost 3 bases, leaving 7 bases of the junction unmatched. The CDR3 length is 15 residues. Germline values: CDR1 SGDLS, CDR2 YYNGEE. The CDR3 reads CASSADRGPRTEAFF. In nucleotides, the CDR3 is TGTGCCAGCAGCGCAGACAGGGGGCCGAGGACTGAAGCTTTCTTT.

The gene calls are TRBV7-9 and TRBJ2-7; D is tentatively TRBD1 or TRBD2 (7 bases each). From germline, CDR1 is SEHNR and CDR2 FQNEAQ (reference sequence). This CDR3 is 13 amino acids long. The V end lost 4 bases, the J end lost 13 bases, and 20 bases lay between the germline ends. The CDR3 DNA sequence: TGTGCCAGCAGCTGGGAGGGGACAGTCCCACTATACTTC. Its translation: CASSWEGTVPLYF. The whole variable domain, filled in from reference TRBV7-9 and TRBJ2-7, reads DTGVSQNPRHKITKRGQNVTFRCDPISEHNRLYWYRQTLGQGPEFLTYFQNEAQLEKSRLLSDRFSAERPKGSFSTLEIQRTEQGDSAMYLCASSWEGTVPLYFGPGTRLTVT.

The V and J genes are TRBV29-1 and TRBJ1-1; D is possibly TRBD1 (5 bases). Germline CDR1 and CDR2: SQVTM and ANQGSEA. Deletions cut 7 bases from V and 1 base from J, with 13 bases between. The CDR3 extends over 13 amino acids. Here the CDR3 reads CSGQWGGNTEAFF. The CDR3 DNA sequence: TGCAGCGGTCAATGGGGGGGGAACACTGAAGCTTTCTTT.

This clone was picked up a small number of times. The chain carries TRBV6-2 or TRBV6-3 and TRBJ2-1; D ambiguous. Germline CDR1 MNHEY, CDR2 SVGEGT. This CDR3 is built from 13 residues. Between the trimmed V and J ends, which lost 2 bases and 7 bases, there was a span of 9 bases. CDR3 DNA sequence: TGTGCCAGCAGTTACACCTACCAGAATGAGCAGTTCTTC. This codes for CASSYTYQNEQFF.

The chain employs TRBV19 and TRBJ2-7; a weak D match, TRBD2 (5 bases). Trimming cost V 8 bases and J 5 bases, with 13 bases left between them. CDR3 length: 12 residues. Germline V gene sequence: CDR1 LNHDA, CDR2 SQIVND (reference sequence). The CDR3 DNA is TGTGCCAGTGGCGAGGACGGGGACGAGCAGTACTTC. This encodes CASGEDGDEQYF.

This CDR3 is CSASNYEQYF. The DNA for the CDR3 is TGCAGTGCTAGTAATTACGAGCAGTACTTC. The gene calls are TRBV20-1 and TRBJ2-7; D gene unclear. Germline V gives CDR1 DFQATT, CDR2 SNEGSKA (reference sequence). V was pared by 3 bases and J by 4 bases, with 4 bases between. CDR3 length: 10 amino acids.

The rearrangement joins TRBV29-1 to TRBJ2-2; 8 positions match TRBD1. Germline CDR1 SQVTM, CDR2 ANQGSEA. The CDR3 runs 12 residues. The trim removed 5 bases at V and 5 bases at J, leaving 1 base unmatched. DNA of the CDR3: TGCAGCGTTCGACAGGGGACCGGGGAGCTGTTTTTT. This gives the protein CSVRQGTGELFF.

The chain recombines TRBV7-9 with TRBJ1-3; D unresolved. Germline loops: CDR1 SEHNR, CDR2 FQNEAQ (reference sequence). V was shortened by 1 base and J by 4 bases, with 8 bases between the two germline ends. This CDR3 comprises 14 residues. CDR3 in DNA: TGTGCCAGCAGCTTAGACGTAATCGGAAACACCATATATTTT. This translates into CASSLDVIGNTIYF.

This chain links TRBV7-9 with TRBJ2-7; D possibly matches TRBD1 or TRBD2 (5 bases each). The CDR3 has 13 residues. Trimming stripped 3 bases from V and 6 bases from J, with 12 bases between. CDR1 and CDR2 from the germline V gene are SEHNR and FQNEAQ (reference sequence). CDR3 nucleotide sequence: TGTGCCAGCAGCTTTACTCAGGGAGCCGAGCAGTACTTC. This gives the protein CASSFTQGAEQYF.

This chain joins TRBV28 and TRBJ2-1, with 7 bases that match TRBD2. CDR1 MDHEN and CDR2 SYDVKM come from the germline V gene. The CDR3 is 15 amino acids. With 5 bases clipped from V and 3 bases from J, the junction kept 7 bases outside the gene matches. The CDR3 region is CASSRWGRGYNEQFF. The CDR3 DNA follows: TGTGCCAGCAGTCGGTGGGGGAGGGGCTACAATGAGCAGTTCTTC.

The J gene is TRBJ2-3, the V gene TRBV5-6; D is possibly TRBD1 (6 bases). The V end was cut by 0 bases, the J end by 9 bases, with 11 bases between. This CDR3 has 13 residues. The germline V gene has CDR1 SGHDT and CDR2 YYEEEE. CDR3 in amino acids: CASSLGRGRTQYF. DNA of the CDR3: TGTGCCAGCAGCTTGGGCAGGGGTCGAACGCAGTATTTT.

This chain uses TRBV18 with TRBJ1-6, with a weak D call TRBD1 (5 bases). The CDR3 totals 14 residues. Germline V lookup: CDR1 KGHSH, CDR2 LQKENI. V was pared by 4 bases and J by 6 bases, with 10 bases between. DNA for the CDR3: TGTGCCAGCTCACGGGGGGACGGTAATTCACCCCTCCACTTT. Translation: CASSRGDGNSPLHF.